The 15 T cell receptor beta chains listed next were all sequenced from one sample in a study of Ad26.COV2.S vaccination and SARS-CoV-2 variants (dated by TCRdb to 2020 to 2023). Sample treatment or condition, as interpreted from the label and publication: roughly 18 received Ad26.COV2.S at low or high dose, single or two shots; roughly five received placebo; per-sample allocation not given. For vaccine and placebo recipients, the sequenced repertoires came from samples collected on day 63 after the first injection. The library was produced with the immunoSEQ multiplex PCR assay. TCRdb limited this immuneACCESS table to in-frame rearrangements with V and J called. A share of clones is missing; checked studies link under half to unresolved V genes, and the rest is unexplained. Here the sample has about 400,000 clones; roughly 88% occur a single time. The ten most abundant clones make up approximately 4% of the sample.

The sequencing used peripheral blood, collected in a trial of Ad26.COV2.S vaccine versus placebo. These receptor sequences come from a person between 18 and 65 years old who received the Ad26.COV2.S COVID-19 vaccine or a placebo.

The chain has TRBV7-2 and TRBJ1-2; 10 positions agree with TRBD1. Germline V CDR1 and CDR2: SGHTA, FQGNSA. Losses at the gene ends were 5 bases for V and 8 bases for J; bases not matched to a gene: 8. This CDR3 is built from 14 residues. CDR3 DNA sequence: TGTGCCAGCAGCCCTACCGGGGACAGGGGAGGCTACACCTTC. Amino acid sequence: CASSPTGDRGGYTF.

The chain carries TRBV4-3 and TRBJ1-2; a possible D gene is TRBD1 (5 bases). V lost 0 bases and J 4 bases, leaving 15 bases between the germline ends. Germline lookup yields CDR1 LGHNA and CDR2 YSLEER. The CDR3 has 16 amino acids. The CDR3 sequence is CASSQDPGLLFYGYTF. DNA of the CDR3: TGCGCCAGCAGCCAAGACCCGGGACTGCTTTTCTATGGCTACACCTTC.

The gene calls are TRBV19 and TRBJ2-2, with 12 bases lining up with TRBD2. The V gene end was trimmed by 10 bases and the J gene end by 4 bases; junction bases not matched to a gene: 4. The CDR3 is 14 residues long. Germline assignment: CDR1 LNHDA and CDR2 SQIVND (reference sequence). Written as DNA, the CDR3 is TGTGCCATAAAGGGACTAGCGGGCACCGGGGAGCTGTTTTTT. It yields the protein CAIKGLAGTGELFF.

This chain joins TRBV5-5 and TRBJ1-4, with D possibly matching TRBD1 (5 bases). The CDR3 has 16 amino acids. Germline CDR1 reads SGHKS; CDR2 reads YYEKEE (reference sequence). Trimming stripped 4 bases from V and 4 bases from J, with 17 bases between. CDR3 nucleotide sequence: TGTGCCAGCAGCGCGCCGTGGGACGTCCGTAATGAAAAACTGTTTTTT. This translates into CASSAPWDVRNEKLFF.

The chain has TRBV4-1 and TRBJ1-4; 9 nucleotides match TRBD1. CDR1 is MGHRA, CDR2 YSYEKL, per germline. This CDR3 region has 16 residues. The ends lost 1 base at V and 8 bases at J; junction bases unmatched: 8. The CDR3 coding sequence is TGCGCCAGCAGCCAAGCATTCGGGACAGGGAACGAAAAACTGTTTTTT. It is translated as CASSQAFGTGNEKLFF.

The CDR3 nucleotides are TGTGCCAGCAGTTTAGAAAGGACAGGGGGAACCTACGAGCAGTACTTC. Protein sequence: CASSLERTGGTYEQYF. The V gene is TRBV28, the J gene TRBJ2-7, with 10 bases matching TRBD1. CDR1 is MDHEN and CDR2 is SYDVKM in the germline V gene. CDR3 length equals 16 residues. Trimming at V came to 2 bases and at J to 2 bases, leaving 6 bases not matched to a gene.

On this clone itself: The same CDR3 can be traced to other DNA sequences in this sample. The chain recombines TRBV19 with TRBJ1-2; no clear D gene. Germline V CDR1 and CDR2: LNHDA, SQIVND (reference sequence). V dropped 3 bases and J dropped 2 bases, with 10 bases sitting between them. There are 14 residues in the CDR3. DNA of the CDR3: TGTGCCAGTAGTATTAGGGCAGTCAACTATGGCTACACCTTC. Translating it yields CASSIRAVNYGYTF.

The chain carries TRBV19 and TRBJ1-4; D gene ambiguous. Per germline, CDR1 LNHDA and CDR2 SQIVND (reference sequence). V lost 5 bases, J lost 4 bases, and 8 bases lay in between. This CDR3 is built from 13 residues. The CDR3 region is CASSDRVNEKLFF. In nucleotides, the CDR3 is TGTGCCAGTAGTGATCGGGTTAATGAAAAACTGTTTTTT.

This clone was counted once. The CDR3 loop is CASSQDLRGGQETQYF. As DNA, the CDR3 is TGCGCCAGCAGCCAGGATCTAAGGGGGGGGCAAGAGACCCAGTACTTC. The chain is built from TRBV4-1 and TRBJ2-5, with a weak D call TRBD2 (7 bases). Germline V gene lookup returns CDR1 MGHRA and CDR2 YSYEKL. The V end was cut by 3 bases, the J end by 2 bases, with 16 bases between. This CDR3 is built from 16 residues.

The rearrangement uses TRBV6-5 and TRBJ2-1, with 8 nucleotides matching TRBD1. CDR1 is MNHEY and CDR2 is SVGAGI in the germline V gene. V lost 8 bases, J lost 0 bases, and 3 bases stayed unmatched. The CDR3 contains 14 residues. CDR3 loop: CASSGQGSYNEQFF. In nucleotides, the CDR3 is TGTGCCAGCTCCGGACAGGGCTCCTACAATGAGCAGTTCTTC.

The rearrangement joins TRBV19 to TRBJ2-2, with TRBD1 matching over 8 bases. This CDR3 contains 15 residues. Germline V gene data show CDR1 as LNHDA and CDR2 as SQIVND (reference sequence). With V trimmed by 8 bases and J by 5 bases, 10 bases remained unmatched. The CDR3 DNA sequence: TGTGCCAGTCACTTTGGACAGGGACGAACCGGGGAGCTGTTTTTT. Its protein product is CASHFGQGRTGELFF.

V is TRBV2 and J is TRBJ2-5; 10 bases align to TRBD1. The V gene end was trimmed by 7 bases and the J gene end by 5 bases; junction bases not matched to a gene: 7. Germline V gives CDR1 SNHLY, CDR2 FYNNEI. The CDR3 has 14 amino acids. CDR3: CASTWDRGVETQYF. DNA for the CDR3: TGTGCCAGCACTTGGGACAGGGGAGTGGAGACCCAGTACTTC. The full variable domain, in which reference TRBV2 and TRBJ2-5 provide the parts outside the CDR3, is EPEVTQTPSHQVTQMGQEVILRCVPISNHLYFYWYRQILGQKVEFLVSFYNNEISEKSEIFDDQFSVERPDGSNFTLKIRSTKLEDSAMYFCASTWDRGVETQYFGPGTRLLVL.

The CDR3 here is CASSPGTGGRFEVEQFF. The CDR3 DNA is TGTGCCAGCAGCCCCGGGACAGGGGGGAGGTTTGAAGTTGAGCAGTTCTTC. The genes are TRBV6-2 or TRBV6-3 and TRBJ2-1, with 11 positions matching TRBD1. The CDR3 covers 17 residues. V lost 6 bases to trimming and J lost 9 bases; unmatched junction nucleotides: 16. CDR1 MNHEY and CDR2 SVGEGT come from the germline V gene.

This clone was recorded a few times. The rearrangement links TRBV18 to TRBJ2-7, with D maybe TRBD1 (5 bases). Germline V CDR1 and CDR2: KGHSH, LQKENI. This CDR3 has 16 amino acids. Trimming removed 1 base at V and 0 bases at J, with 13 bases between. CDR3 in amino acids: CASSPRSQVNSYEQYF. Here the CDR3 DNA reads TGTGCCAGCTCACCACGTTCACAGGTGAACTCCTACGAGCAGTACTTC.

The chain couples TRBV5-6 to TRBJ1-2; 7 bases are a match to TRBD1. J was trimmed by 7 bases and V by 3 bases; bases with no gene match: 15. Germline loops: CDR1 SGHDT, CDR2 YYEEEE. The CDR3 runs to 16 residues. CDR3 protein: CASSSLPGQDTGGYTF. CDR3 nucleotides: TGTGCCAGCAGCTCCCTCCCAGGACAGGACACCGGTGGCTACACCTTC.